The T cell receptor beta chain described here comes from a study of blood T cell repertoires in COVID-19. Study overall: Some COVID-19 samples were acute and others convalescent; all came from the United States, Italy and Spain.

This clone has just a few counts. Produced via immunoSEQ multiplex PCR; TCRdb's table is partial and in-frame only. This repertoire shows approximately 310,000 clones, less than 85% found once; its top ten account for around 2%. Participants, 18 to 89 years old, spanned under 30 US areas. In assigning cohorts, the study relied on participant-reported clinical history. No more than 2 weeks before study entry, exposed participants had met a case of COVID-19. Germline V gene lookup returns CDR1 MNHEY and CDR2 SMNVEV (reference sequence). Between the trimmed V and J ends, which lost 6 bases and 0 bases, there was a span of 9 bases. The CDR3 is 13 amino acids.

This rearrangement joins TRBV27 to TRBJ2-7; possibly TRBD2 for D (6 bases). Sequenced input: PBMCs or T cells enriched from blood (not recorded which). The source is a woman aged 25 to 45 who had been exposed to COVID-19. The CDR3 DNA follows: TGTGCCAGCAGGTTTAGCGGCTCCTACGAGCAGTACTTC. Protein sequence: CASRFSGSYEQYF.